Each of the 11 T cell receptor beta chains below was sequenced from the same sample in a study of blood T cell repertoires in COVID-19. The assay was immunoSEQ multiplex PCR, and TCRdb's table has in-frame clones only and misses some. The sample yields about 170,000 clones, more than 75% seen once. Sequences were obtained from peripheral blood. These TCRs come from a man aged 45 to 65 who had recovered from COVID-19.

The rearrangement links TRBV6-5 to TRBJ2-3, with D perhaps matching TRBD1 (5 bases). Germline-derived CDR1 and CDR2 are MNHEY and SVGAGI. The V end was cut by 6 bases, the J end by 5 bases, with 15 bases between. The CDR3 is 14 residues long. The CDR3 here is CASRKGQSGDTQYF. The CDR3 nucleotides are TGTGCCAGCAGAAAGGGGCAATCGGGAGATACGCAGTATTTT.

The chain carries TRBV7-9 and TRBJ2-7, with 11 bases identical to TRBD2. The CDR3 extends over 15 amino acids. The germline V gene encodes CDR1 SEHNR and CDR2 FQNEAQ (reference sequence). The ends lost 5 bases at V and 5 bases at J; junction bases unmatched: 8. CDR3 in amino acids: CASSPRLAGGNEQYF. The CDR3 DNA is TGTGCCAGCAGCCCGCGGCTAGCGGGAGGAAACGAGCAGTACTTC.

The V and J genes are TRBV6-5 and TRBJ1-1, with D unresolved. The CDR3 consists of 13 residues. V was shortened by 6 bases and J by 1 base, with 9 bases between the two germline ends. Germline CDR1 reads MNHEY; CDR2 reads SVGAGI. The CDR3 is CASSLLQNTEAFF. CDR3 in DNA: TGTGCCAGCAGCTTATTACAGAACACTGAAGCTTTCTTT.

The V call is TRBV12-3 or TRBV12-4, the J call TRBJ1-5; no reliable D call. There are 13 residues in the CDR3. V was pared by 4 bases and J by 1 base, with 5 bases between. The CDR3 DNA reads TGTGCCAGCAGTTCCGGGAGCAATCAGCCCCAGCATTTT. Amino acid sequence: CASSSGSNQPQHF.

The CDR3 nucleotides are TGTGCCAGCACTCCTTTTAACCAAGAGACCCAGTACTTC. Residues: CASTPFNQETQYF. J is TRBJ2-5 and V is TRBV3-1 (or the pseudogene TRBV3-2); the D is unclear. This CDR3 is built from 13 residues. Trimming left V 7 bases short and J 0 bases short, with 9 bases between. CDR1 and CDR2 from the germline V gene are LGHDT and YNNKEL (reference sequence).

This clone came up once. This chain uses TRBV3-1 (or the pseudogene TRBV3-2) with TRBJ2-1; TRBD2 matches 14 bases. The CDR3 consists of 18 residues. V lost 1 base and J lost 6; bases outside the gene matches: 8. Germline CDR1 and CDR2: LGHDT and YNNKEL (reference sequence). The CDR3 sequence: CASSQATSGGARINEQFF. CDR3 DNA sequence: TGTGCCAGCAGCCAAGCGACTAGCGGGGGGGCGAGAATCAATGAGCAGTTCTTC.

This chain's CDR3 is CASNGNSYEQYF. The CDR3 DNA follows: TGTGCCAGTAATGGCAACTCCTACGAGCAGTACTTC. This chain connects TRBV19 to TRBJ2-7; D not resolved. V lost 7 bases and J lost 0, with 7 bases in between. From germline, CDR1 is LNHDA and CDR2 SQIVND (reference sequence). This CDR3 has 12 amino acids. Full variable domain (missing parts from reference TRBV19 and TRBJ2-7): DGGITQSPKYLFRKEGQNVTLSCEQNLNHDAMYWYRQDPGQGLRLIYYSQIVNDFQKGDIAEGYSVSREKKESFPLTVTSAQKNPTAFYLCASNGNSYEQYFGPGTRLTVT.

The chain carries TRBV28 and TRBJ2-3, with a weak D call TRBD1 (5 bases). Germline CDR1 MDHEN, CDR2 SYDVKM. Trimming stripped 2 bases from V and 5 bases from J, with 20 bases between. The CDR3 covers 17 residues. In nucleotides, the CDR3 is TGTGCCAGCAGTTTAGGCCCCCTGGAACAGGTCGGAGATACGCAGTATTTT. Translated: CASSLGPLEQVGDTQYF.

The chain couples TRBV7-9 to TRBJ1-6; D perhaps matches TRBD1 (6 bases). V was pared by 2 bases and J by 7 bases, with 12 bases between. The CDR3 covers 15 residues. CDR1 is SEHNR and CDR2 is FQNEAQ in the germline V gene (reference sequence). DNA for the CDR3: TGTGCCAGCAGCTTAAGCAGGGGATGGAATTCACCCCTCCACTTT. It codes for CASSLSRGWNSPLHF.

With regard to this clone: The same CDR3 arises from other DNA sequences in this sample as well. CDR3: CASSFSETGTSGRETQYF. The DNA for the CDR3 is TGTGCCAGCAGCTTCTCCGAAACCGGGACTAGCGGAAGGGAGACCCAGTACTTC. The J gene is TRBJ2-5, the V gene TRBV7-9; 11 positions match TRBD2. The CDR3 is 18 residues long. CDR1 SEHNR and CDR2 FQNEAQ come from the germline V gene (reference sequence). Unmatched junction bases numbered 14, after V lost 3 bases and J lost 5 bases. Looking up the rest from reference TRBV7-9 and TRBJ2-5 gives the full variable domain: DTGVSQNPRHKITKRGQNVTFRCDPISEHNRLYWYRQTLGQGPEFLTYFQNEAQLEKSRLLSDRFSAERPKGSFSTLEIQRTEQGDSAMYLCASSFSETGTSGRETQYFGPGTRLLVL.

The chain combines TRBV18 with TRBJ1-5, with no clear D. Germline assignment: CDR1 KGHSH and CDR2 LQKENI. The V end was cut by 2 bases, the J end by 4 bases, with 12 bases between. The CDR3 has 15 residues. CDR3 DNA sequence: TGTGCCAGCTCACCATCGCCGGGGAAAAATCAGCCCCAGCATTTT. This translates into CASSPSPGKNQPQHF.